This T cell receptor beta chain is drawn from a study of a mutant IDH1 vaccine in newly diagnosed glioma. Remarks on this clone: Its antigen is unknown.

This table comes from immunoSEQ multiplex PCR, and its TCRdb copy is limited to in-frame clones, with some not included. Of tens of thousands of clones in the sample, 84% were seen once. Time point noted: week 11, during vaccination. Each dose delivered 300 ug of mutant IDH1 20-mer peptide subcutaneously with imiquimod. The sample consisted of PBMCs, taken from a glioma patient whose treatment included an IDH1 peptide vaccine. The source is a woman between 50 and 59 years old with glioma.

The CDR3 here is CASSLEGLAGVETQYF. CDR3 DNA: TGTGCCAGCAGCTTAGAGGGACTAGCGGGGGTTGAGACCCAGTACTTC. The chain is built from TRBV7-2 and TRBJ2-5; 14 bases agree with TRBD2. V shed 1 base, J shed 5 bases, and the junction held 3 bases outside the gene matches. In germline, CDR1 is SGHTA, CDR2 FQGNSA. The CDR3 totals 16 residues.